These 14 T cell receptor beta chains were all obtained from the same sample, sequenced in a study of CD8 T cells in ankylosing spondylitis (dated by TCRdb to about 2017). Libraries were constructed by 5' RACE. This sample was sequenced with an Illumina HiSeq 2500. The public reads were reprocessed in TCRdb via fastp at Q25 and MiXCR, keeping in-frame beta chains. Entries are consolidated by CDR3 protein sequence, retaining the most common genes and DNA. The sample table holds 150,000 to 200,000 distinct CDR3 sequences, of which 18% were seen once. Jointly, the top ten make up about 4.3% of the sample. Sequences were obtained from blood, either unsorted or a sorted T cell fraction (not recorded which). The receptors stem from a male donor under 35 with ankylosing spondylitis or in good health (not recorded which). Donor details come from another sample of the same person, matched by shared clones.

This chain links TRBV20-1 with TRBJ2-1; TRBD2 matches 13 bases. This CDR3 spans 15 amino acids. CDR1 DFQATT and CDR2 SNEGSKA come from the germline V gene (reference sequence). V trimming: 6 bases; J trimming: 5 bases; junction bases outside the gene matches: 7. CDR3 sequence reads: CSAPGLAGSHNEQFF. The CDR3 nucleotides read TGCAGTGCCCCGGGACTAGCGGGGTCTCACAATGAGCAGTTCTTC.

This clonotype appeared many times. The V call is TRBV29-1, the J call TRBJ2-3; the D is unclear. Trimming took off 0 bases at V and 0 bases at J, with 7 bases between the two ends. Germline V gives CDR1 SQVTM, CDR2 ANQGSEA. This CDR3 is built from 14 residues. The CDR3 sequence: CSVEDWPSTDTQYF. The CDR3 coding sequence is TGCAGCGTTGAAGATTGGCCCAGCACAGATACGCAGTATTTT.

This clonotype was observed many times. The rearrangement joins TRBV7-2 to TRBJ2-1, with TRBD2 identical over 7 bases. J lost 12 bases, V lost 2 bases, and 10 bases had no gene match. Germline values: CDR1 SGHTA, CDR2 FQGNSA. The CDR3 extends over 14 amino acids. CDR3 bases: TGTGCCAGCAGCTTACGGGAGGATCTGCAGCGGCAGTTCTTC. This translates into CASSLREDLQRQFF.

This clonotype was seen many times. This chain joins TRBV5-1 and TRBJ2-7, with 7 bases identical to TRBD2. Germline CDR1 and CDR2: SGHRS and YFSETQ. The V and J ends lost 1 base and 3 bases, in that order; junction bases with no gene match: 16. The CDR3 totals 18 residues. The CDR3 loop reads CASSLRPSGYGKHYEQYV. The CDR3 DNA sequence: TGCGCCAGCAGCTTGCGGCCTAGCGGATACGGCAAGCACTACGAGCAGTACGTC.

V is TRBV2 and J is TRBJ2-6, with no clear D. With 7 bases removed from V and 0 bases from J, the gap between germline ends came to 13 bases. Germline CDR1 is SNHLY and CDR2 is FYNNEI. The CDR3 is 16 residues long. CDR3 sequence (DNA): TGTGCCAGCAATAGATTCTCAAGCTCTGGGGCCAACGTCCTGACTTTC. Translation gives CASNRFSSSGANVLTF.

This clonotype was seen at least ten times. CDR3 coding DNA: TGTGCCAGCAGTTACGAGCGCTCTGGGGCCAACGTCCTGACTTTC. It codes for CASSYERSGANVLTF. The chain has TRBV6-5 and TRBJ2-6; D is unclear. There are 15 residues in the CDR3. V was cut by 2 bases and J by 0 bases, with 5 bases left in between. Germline V gives CDR1 MNHEY, CDR2 SVGAGI.

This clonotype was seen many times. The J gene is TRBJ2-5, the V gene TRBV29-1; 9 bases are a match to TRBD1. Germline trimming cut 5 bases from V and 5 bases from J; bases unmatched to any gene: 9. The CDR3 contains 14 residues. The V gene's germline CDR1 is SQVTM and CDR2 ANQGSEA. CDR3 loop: CSVQLTGGAETQYF. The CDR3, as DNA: TGCAGCGTTCAACTTACAGGGGGCGCGGAGACCCAGTACTTC.

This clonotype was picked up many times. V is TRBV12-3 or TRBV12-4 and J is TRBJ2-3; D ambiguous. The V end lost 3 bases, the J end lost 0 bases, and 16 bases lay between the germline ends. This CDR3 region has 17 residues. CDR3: CASSFGLSEASTDTQYF. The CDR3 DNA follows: TGTGCCAGCAGTTTTGGTCTGAGCGAGGCTAGCACAGATACGCAGTATTTT.

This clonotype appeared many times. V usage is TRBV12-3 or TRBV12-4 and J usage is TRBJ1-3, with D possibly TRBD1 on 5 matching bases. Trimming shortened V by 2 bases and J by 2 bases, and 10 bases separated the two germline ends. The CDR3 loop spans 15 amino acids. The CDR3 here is CASSLFRVPGNTIYF. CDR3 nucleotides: TGTGCCAGCAGTTTATTCAGGGTCCCTGGAAACACCATATATTTT.

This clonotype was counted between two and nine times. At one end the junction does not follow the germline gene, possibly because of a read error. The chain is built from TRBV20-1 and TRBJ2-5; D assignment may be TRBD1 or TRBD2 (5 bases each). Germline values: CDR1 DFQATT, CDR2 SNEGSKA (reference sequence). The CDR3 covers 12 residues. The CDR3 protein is CSARGSRVTQYF. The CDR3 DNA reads TGCAGTGCGAGAGGGAGCAGGGTGACCCAGTACTTC.

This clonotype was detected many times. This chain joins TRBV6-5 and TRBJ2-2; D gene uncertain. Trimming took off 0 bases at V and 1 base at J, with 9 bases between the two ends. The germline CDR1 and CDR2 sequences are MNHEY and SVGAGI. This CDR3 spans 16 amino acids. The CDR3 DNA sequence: TGTGCCAGCAGTTACTCTCAGCGCCTGAACACCGGGGAGCTGTTTTTT. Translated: CASSYSQRLNTGELFF.

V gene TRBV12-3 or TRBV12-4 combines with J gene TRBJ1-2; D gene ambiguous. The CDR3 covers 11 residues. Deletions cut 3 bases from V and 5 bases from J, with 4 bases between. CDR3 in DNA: TGTGCCAGCAGTTTCCAGTATGGCTACACCTTC. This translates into CASSFQYGYTF.

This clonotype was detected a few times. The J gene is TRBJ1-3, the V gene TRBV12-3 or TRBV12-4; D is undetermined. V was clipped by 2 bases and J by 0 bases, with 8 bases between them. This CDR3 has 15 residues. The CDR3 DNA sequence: TGTGCCAGCAGTTTAAACGCGGGCTCTGGAAACACCATATATTTT. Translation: CASSLNAGSGNTIYF.

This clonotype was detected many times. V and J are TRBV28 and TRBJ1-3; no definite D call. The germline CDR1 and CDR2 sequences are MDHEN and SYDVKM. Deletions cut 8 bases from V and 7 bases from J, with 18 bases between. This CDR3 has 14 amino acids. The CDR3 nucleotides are TGTGCCAGCTTTGCGTTTGCTACCGGGAACACCATATATTTT. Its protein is CASFAFATGNTIYF.